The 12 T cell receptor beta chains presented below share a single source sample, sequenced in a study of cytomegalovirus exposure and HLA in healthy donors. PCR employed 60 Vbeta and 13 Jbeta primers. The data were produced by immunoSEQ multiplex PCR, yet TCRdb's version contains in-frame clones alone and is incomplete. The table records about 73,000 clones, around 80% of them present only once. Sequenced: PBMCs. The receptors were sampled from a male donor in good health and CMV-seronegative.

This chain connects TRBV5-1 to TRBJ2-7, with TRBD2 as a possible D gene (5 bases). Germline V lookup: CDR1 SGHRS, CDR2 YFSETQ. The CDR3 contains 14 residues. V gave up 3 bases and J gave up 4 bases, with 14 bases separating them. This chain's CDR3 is CASSSVTRGYEQYF. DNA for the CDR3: TGCGCCAGCAGCTCGGTCACCCGGGGATACGAGCAGTACTTC.

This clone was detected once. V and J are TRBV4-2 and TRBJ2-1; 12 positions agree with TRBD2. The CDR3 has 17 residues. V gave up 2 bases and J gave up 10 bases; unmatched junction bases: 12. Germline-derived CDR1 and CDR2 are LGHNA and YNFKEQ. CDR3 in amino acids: CASSQLWASGGAGEQFF. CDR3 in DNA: TGTGCCAGCAGCCAACTTTGGGCTAGCGGGGGGGCAGGAGAGCAGTTCTTC.

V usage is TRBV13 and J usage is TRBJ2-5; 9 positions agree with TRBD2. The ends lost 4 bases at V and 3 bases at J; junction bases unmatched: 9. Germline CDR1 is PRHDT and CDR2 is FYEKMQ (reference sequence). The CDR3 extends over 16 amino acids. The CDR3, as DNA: TGTGCCAGCAGCTCCTCGGGGACTAGCATAAAAGAGACCCAGTACTTC. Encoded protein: CASSSSGTSIKETQYF.

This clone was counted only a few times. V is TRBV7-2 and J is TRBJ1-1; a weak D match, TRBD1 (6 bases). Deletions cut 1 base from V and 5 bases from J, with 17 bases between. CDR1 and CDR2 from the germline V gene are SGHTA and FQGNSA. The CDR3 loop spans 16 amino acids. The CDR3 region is CASSLEGVRVVTEAFF. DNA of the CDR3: TGTGCCAGCAGCTTAGAGGGGGTCAGGGTTGTAACTGAAGCTTTCTTT.

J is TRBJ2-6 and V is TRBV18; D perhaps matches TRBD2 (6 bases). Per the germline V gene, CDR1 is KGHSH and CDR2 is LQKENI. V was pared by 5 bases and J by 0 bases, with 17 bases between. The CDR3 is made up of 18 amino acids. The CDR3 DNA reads TGTGCCAGCTCATTTCGGGGAGGACAAAGCTCTGGGGCCAACGTCCTGACTTTC. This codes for CASSFRGGQSSGANVLTF.

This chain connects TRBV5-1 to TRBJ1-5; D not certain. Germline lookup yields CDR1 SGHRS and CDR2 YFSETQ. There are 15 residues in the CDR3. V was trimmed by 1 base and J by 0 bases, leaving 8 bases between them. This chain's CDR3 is CASSLQSGSNQPQHF. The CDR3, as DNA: TGCGCCAGCAGCTTGCAATCCGGTAGCAATCAGCCCCAGCATTTT. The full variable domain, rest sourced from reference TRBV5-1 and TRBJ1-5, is KAGVTQTPRYLIKTRGQQVTLSCSPISGHRSVSWYQQTPGQGLQFLFEYFSETQRNKGNFPGRFSGRQFSNSRSEMNVSTLELGDSALYLCASSLQSGSNQPQHFGDGTRLSIL.

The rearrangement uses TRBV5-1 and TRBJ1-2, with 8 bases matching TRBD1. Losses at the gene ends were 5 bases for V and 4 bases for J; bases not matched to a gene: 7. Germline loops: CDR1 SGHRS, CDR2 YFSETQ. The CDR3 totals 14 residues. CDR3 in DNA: TGCGCCAGCAGTATTTCCGGGACAGGCTATGGCTACACCTTC. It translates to CASSISGTGYGYTF.

CDR3 residues: CASGTGSLDEKLFF. The CDR3 nucleotides read TGTGCCAGCGGGACAGGTTCCTTGGATGAAAAACTGTTTTTT. The chain uses TRBV9 and TRBJ1-4; 8 bases fit TRBD1. The length of the CDR3 is 14 residues. V was clipped by 7 bases and J by 6 bases; unmatched bases: 8. Germline lookup yields CDR1 SGDLS and CDR2 YYNGEE.

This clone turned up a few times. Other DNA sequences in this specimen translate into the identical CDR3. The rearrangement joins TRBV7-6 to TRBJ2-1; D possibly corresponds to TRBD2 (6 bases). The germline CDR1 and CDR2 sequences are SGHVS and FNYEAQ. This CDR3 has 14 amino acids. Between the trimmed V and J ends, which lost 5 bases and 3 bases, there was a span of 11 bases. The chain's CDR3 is CASSISGSYNEQFF. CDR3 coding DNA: TGTGCCAGCAGCATATCCGGGAGCTACAATGAGCAGTTCTTC. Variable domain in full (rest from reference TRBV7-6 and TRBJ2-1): GAGVSQSPRYKVTKRGQDVALRCDPISGHVSLYWYRQALGQGPEFLTYFNYEAQQDKSGLPNDRFSAERPEGSISTLTIQRTEQRDSAMYRCASSISGSYNEQFFGPGTRLTVL.

The CDR3 DNA reads as TGTGCCAGCAGCGGACAGGCCTATGGCTACACCTTC. Translation gives CASSGQAYGYTF. The chain couples TRBV2 to TRBJ1-2; 7 positions match TRBD1. Looked up from germline, CDR1 is SNHLY and CDR2 is FYNNEI. V lost 6 bases to trimming and J lost 4 bases; unmatched junction nucleotides: 2. The CDR3 runs to 12 residues. The whole variable domain, remainder taken from reference TRBV2 and TRBJ1-2, is EPEVTQTPSHQVTQMGQEVILRCVPISNHLYFYWYRQILGQKVEFLVSFYNNEISEKSEIFDDQFSVERPDGSNFTLKIRSTKLEDSAMYFCASSGQAYGYTFGSGTRLTVV.

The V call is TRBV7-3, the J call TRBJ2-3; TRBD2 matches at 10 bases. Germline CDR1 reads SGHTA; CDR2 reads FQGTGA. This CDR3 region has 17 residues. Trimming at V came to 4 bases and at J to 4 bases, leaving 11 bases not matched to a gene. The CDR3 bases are TGTGCCAGCAGCTCTTCCCCAGCGGGAGGGCCTCCAGATACGCAGTATTTT. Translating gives CASSSSPAGGPPDTQYF.

CDR3 residues: CASSRRAASGDNEQFF. The CDR3 nucleotides read TGCGCCAGCAGTCGGAGGGCGGCTAGCGGAGACAATGAGCAGTTCTTC. The rearrangement links TRBV4-1 to TRBJ2-1, with 7 bases fitting TRBD2. This CDR3 comprises 16 residues. V lost 6 bases and J lost 5; bases outside the gene matches: 13. The germline CDR1 and CDR2 sequences are MGHRA and YSYEKL.